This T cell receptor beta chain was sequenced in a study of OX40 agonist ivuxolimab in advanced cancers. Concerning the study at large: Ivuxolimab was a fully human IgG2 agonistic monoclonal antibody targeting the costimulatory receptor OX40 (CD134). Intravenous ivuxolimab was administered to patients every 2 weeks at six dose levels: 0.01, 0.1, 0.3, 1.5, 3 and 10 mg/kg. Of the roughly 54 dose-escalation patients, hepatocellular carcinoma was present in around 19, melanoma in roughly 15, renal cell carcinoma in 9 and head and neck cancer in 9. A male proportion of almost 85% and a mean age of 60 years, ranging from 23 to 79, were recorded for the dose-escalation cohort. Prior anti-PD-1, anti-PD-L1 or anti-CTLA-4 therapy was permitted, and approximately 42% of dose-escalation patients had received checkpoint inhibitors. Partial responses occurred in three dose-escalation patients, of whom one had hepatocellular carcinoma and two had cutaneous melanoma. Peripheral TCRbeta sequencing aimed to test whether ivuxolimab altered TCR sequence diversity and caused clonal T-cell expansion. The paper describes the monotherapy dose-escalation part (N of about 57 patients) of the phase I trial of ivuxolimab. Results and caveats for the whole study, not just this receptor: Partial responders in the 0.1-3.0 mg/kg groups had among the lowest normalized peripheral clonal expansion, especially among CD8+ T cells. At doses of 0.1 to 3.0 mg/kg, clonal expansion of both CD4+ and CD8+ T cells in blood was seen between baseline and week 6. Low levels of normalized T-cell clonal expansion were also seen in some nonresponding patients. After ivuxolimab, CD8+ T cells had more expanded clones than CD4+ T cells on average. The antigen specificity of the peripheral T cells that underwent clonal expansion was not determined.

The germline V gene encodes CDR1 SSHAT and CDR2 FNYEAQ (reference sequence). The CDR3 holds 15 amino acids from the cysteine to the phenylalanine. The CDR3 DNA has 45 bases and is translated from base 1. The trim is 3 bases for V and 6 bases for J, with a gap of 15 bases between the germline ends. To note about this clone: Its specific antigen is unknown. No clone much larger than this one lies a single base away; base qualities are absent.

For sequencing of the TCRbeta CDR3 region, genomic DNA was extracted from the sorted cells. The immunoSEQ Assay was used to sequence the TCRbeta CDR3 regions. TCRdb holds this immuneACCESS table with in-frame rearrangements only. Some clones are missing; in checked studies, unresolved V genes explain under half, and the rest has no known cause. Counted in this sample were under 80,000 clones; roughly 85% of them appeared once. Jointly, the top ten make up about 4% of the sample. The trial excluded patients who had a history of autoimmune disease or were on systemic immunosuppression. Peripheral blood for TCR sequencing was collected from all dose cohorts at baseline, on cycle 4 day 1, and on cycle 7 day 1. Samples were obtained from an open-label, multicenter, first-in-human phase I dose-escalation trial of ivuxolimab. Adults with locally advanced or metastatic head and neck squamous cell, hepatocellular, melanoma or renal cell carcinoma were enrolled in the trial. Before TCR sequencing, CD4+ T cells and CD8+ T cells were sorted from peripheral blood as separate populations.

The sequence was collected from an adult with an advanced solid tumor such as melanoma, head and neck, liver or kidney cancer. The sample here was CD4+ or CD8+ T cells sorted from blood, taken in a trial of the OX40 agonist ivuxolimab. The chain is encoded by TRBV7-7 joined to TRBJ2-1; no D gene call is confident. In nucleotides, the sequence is TGTGCCAGCAGCTTTTACAGTGGAGAAGGCAATGAGCAGTTCTTC. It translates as CASSFYSGEGNEQFF.